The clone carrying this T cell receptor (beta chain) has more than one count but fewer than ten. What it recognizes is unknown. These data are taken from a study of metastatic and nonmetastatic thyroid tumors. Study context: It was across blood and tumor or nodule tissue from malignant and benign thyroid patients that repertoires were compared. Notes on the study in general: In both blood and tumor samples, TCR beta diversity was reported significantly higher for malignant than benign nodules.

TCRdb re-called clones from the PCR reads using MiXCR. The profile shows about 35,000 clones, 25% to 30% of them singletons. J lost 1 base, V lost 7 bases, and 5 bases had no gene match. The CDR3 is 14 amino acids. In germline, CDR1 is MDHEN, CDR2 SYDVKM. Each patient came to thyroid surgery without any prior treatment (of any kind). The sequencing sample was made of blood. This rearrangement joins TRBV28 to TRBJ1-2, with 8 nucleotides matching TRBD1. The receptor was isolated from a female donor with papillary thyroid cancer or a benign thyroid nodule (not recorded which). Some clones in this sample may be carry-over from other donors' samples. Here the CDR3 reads CASIDRGRNYGYTF. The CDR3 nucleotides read TGTGCCAGCATTGACAGGGGACGTAACTATGGCTACACCTTC.